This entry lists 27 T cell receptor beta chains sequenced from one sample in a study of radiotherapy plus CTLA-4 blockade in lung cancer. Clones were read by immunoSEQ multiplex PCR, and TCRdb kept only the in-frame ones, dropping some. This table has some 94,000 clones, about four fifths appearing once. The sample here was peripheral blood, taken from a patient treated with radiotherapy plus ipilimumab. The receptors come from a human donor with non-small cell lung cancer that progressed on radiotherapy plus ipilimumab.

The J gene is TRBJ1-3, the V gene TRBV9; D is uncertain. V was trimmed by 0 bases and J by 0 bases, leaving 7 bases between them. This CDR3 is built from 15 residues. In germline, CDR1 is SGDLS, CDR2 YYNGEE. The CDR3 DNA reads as TGTGCCAGCAGCGTAGATCTAATCTCTGGAAACACCATATATTTT. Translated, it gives CASSVDLISGNTIYF. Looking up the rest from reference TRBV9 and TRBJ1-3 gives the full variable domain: DSGVTQTPKHLITATGQRVTLRCSPRSGDLSVYWYQQSLDQGLQFLIQYYNGEERAKGNILERFSAQQFPDLHSELNLSSLELGDSALYFCASSVDLISGNTIYFGEGSWLTVV.

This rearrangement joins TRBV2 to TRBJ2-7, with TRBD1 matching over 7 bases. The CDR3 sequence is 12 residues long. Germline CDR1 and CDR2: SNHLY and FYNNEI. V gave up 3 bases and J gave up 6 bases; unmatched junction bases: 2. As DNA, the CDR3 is TGTGCCAGCAGTGAGACAGGGTTCGAGCAGTACGTC. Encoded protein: CASSETGFEQYV.

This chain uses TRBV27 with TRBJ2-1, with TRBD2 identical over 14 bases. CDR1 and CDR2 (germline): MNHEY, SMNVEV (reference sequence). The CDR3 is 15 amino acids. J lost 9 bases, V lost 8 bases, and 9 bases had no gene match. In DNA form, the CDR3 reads TGTGCCAGCGGCAGACTAGCGGGAGGGCGGGGTGAGCAGTTCTTC. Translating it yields CASGRLAGGRGEQFF.

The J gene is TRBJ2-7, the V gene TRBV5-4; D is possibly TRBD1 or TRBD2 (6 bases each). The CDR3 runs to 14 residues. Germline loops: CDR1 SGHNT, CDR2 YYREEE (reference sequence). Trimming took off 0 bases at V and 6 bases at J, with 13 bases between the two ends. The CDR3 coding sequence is TGTGCCAGCAGCTTGGAACAGGGACTGGGCGAGCAGTACGTC. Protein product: CASSLEQGLGEQYV.

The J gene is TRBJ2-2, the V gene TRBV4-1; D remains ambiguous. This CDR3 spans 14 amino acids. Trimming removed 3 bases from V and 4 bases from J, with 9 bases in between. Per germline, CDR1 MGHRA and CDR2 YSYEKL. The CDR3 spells CASSHRHGTGELFF. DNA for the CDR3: TGCGCCAGCAGCCACCGCCACGGCACCGGGGAGCTGTTTTTT.

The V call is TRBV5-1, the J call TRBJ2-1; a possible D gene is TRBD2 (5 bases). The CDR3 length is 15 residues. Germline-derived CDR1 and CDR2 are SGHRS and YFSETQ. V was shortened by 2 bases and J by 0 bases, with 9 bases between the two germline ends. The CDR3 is CASSFGGSSYNEQFF. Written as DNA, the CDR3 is TGCGCCAGCAGCTTTGGAGGTTCCTCCTACAATGAGCAGTTCTTC.

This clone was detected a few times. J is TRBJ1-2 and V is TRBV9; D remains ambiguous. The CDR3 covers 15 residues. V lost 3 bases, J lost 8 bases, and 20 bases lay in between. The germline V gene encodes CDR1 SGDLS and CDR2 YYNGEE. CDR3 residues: CASSGSFVAFGGYTF. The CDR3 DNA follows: TGTGCCAGCAGCGGCTCGTTCGTAGCCTTCGGGGGCTACACCTTC.

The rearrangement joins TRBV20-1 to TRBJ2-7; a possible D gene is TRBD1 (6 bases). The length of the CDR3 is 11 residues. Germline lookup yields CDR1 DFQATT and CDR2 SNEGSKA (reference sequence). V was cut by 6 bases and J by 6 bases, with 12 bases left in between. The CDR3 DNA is TGCAGTGCGCAGGGGCTGGGCGAGCAGTACTTC. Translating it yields CSAQGLGEQYF.

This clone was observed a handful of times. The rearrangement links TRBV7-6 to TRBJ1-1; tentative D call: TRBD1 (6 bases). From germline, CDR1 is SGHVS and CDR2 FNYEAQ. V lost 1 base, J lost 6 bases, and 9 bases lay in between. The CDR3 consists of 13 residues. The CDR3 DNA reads TGTGCCAGCAGCTTAGACAGGGCGGCTGAAGCTTTCTTT. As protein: CASSLDRAAEAFF.

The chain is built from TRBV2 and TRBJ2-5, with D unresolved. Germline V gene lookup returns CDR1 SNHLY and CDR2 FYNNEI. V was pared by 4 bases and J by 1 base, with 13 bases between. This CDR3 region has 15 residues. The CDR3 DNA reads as TGTGCCAGCAGTGTTCCCGGCAGGACCCAAGAGACCCAGTACTTC. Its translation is CASSVPGRTQETQYF.

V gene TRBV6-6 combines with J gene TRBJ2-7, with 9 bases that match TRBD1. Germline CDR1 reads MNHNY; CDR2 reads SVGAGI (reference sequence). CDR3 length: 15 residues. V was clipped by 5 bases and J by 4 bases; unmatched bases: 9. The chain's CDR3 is CASSQTTGGGYEQYV. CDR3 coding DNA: TGTGCCAGCAGTCAGACAACAGGGGGCGGTTACGAGCAGTACGTC.

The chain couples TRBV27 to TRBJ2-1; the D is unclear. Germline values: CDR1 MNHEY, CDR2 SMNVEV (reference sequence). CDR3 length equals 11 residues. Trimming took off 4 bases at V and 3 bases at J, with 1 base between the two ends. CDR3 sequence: CASSYYNEQFF. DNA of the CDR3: TGTGCCAGCAGTTACTACAATGAGCAGTTCTTC.

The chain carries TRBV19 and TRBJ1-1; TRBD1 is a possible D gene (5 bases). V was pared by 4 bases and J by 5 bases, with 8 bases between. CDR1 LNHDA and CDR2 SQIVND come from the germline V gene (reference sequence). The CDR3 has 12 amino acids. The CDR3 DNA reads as TGTGCCAGTAGTAGGGGGAGAACTGAAGCTTTCTTT. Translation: CASSRGRTEAFF.

Written as DNA, the CDR3 is TGCGCCAGCAGCTTGAGTCAGGGGTCAGAGACCCAGTACTTC. Protein sequence: CASSLSQGSETQYF. V usage is TRBV5-1 and J usage is TRBJ2-5; a weak D match, TRBD1 (6 bases). The ends were cut back, 1 base at V and 4 bases at J, with 11 bases in the middle. This CDR3 region has 14 residues. From germline, CDR1 is SGHRS and CDR2 YFSETQ.

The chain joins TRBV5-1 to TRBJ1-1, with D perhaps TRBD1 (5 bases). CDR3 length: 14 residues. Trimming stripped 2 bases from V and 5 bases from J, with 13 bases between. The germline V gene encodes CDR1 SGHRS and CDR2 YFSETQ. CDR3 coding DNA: TGCGCCAGCAGCTTTCTGGGGACGAGTACTGAAGCTTTCTTT. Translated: CASSFLGTSTEAFF.

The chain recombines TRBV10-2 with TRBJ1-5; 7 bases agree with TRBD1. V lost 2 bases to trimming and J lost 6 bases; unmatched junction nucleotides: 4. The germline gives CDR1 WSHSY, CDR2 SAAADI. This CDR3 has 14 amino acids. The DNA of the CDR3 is TGCGCCAGCAGTGAGGGGCAGGGGGGTCAGCCCCAGCATTTT. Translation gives CASSEGQGGQPQHF.

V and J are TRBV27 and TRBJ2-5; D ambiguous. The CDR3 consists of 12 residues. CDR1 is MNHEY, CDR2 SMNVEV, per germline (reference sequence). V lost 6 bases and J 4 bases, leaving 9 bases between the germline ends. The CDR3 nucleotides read TGTGCCAGCAGAGGGCTGGGAGAGACCCAGTACTTC. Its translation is CASRGLGETQYF.

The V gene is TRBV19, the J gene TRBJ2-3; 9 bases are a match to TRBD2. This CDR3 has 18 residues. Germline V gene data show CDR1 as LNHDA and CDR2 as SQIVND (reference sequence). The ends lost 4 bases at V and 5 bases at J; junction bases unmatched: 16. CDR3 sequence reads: CASSRGVLREGPQDTQYF. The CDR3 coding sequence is TGTGCCAGTAGTAGGGGGGTGTTGCGGGAGGGCCCGCAAGATACGCAGTATTTT.

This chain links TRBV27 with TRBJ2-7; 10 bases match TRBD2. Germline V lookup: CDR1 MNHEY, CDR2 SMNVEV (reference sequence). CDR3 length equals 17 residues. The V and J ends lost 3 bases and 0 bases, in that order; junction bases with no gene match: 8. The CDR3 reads CASSLHASGSGSYEQYF. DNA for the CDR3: TGTGCCAGCAGTTTGCACGCTAGCGGGAGCGGCTCCTACGAGCAGTACTTC.

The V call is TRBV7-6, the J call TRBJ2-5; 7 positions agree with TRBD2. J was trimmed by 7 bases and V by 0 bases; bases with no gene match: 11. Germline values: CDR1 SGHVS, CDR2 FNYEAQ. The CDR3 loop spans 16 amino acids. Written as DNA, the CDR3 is TGTGCCAGCAGCTTAGCTCTAGCCGTATCGGGGGGGACCCAGTACTTC. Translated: CASSLALAVSGGTQYF.

The CDR3 sequence: CASSSDWSSGNTIYF. For the CDR3, the DNA is TGTGCCAGCAGTTCGGACTGGAGCTCTGGAAACACCATATATTTT. V is TRBV27 and J is TRBJ1-3; D gene ambiguous. V was clipped by 4 bases and J by 0 bases, with 10 bases between them. This CDR3 has 15 residues. Looked up from germline, CDR1 is MNHEY and CDR2 is SMNVEV (reference sequence).

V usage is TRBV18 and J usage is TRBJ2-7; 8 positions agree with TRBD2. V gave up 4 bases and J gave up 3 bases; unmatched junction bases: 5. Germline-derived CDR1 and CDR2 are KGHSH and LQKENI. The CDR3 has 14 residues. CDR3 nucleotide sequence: TGTGCCAGCTCACTAACTAGCGGAAACTACGAGCAGTACTTC. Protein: CASSLTSGNYEQYF.

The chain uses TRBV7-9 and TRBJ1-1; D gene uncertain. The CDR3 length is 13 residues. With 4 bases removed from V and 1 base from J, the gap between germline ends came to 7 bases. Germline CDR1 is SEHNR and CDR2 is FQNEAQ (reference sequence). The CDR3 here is CASSSHGNTEAFF. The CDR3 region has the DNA TGTGCCAGCAGCTCACATGGGAACACTGAAGCTTTCTTT.

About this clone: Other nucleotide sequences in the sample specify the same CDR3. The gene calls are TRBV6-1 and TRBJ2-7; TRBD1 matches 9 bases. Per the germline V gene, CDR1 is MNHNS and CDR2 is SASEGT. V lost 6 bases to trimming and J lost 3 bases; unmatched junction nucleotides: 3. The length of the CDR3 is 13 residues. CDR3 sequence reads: CASSRDRVYEQYF. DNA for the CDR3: TGTGCCAGCAGCCGGGACAGGGTCTACGAGCAGTACTTC.

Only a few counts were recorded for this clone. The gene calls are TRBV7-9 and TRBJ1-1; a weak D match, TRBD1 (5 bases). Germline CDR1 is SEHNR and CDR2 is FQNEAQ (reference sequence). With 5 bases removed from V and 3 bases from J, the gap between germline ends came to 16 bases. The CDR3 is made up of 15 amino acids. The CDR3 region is CASSLRGGIHTEAFF. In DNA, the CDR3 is TGTGCCAGCAGCCTCCGGGGGGGAATACACACTGAAGCTTTCTTT. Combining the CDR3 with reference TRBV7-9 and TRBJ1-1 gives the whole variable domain DTGVSQNPRHKITKRGQNVTFRCDPISEHNRLYWYRQTLGQGPEFLTYFQNEAQLEKSRLLSDRFSAERPKGSFSTLEIQRTEQGDSAMYLCASSLRGGIHTEAFFGQGTRLTVV.

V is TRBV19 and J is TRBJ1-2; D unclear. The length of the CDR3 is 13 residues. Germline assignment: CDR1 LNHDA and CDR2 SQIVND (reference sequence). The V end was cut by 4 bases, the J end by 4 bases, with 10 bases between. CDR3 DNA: TGTGCCAGTAGTACCGGAGCTAGCTATGGCTACACCTTC. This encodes CASSTGASYGYTF.

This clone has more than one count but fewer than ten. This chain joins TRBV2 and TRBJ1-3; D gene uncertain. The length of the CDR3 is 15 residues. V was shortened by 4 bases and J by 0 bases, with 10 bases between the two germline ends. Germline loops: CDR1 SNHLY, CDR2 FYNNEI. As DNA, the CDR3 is TGTGCCAGCAGTGGAGGGCAGGCCTCTGGAAACACCATATATTTT. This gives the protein CASSGGQASGNTIYF.